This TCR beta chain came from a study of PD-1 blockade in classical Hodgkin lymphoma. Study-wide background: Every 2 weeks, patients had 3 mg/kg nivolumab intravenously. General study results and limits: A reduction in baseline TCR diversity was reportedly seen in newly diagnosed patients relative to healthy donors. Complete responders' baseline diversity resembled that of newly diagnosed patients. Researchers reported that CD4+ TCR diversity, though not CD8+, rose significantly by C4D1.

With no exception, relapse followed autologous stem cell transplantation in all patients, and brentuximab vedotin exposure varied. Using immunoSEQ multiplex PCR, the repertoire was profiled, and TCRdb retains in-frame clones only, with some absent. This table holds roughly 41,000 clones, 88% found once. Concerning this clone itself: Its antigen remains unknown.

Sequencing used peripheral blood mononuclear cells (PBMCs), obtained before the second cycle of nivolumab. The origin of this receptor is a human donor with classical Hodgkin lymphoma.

The CDR3 coding sequence is TGTGCCAGCAGCTTAGCCTCCTTTCATGGCTACACCTTC. This gives the protein CASSLASFHGYTF. The chain employs TRBV5-5 and TRBJ1-2; D call uncertain. V was cut by 2 bases and J by 6 bases, with 11 bases left in between. This CDR3 region has 13 residues. Germline V gene data show CDR1 as SGHKS and CDR2 as YYEKEE (reference sequence).